The 25 T cell receptor beta chains listed next were all sequenced from one sample in a study of OX40 agonist ivuxolimab in advanced cancers. The repertoire was sequenced with immunoSEQ multiplex PCR; TCRdb's copy has only in-frame clones and lacks some. The sample includes roughly 73,000 clones, 70% to 90% seen only once; the top ten take 0.85% to 1.3%. The sequenced sample was CD4+ or CD8+ T cells sorted from blood, obtained in a trial of the OX40 agonist ivuxolimab. These receptor sequences come from an adult with an advanced solid tumor such as melanoma, head and neck, liver or kidney cancer.

The gene calls are TRBV7-2 and TRBJ2-7, with D perhaps TRBD1 (5 bases). V lost 6 bases and J lost 5, with 11 bases in between. The CDR3 runs to 12 residues. Germline CDR1 reads SGHTA; CDR2 reads FQGNSA. For the CDR3, the DNA is TGTGCCAGCAGATCAGGGTTCCACGAGCAGTACTTC. As protein: CASRSGFHEQYF.

The V call is TRBV7-2, the J call TRBJ2-1; 13 nucleotides line up with TRBD2. This CDR3 has 16 amino acids. The junction had 7 bases not matched to a gene; V was cut back by 5 bases and J by 6 bases. CDR1 and CDR2 from the germline V gene are SGHTA and FQGNSA. The CDR3 nucleotides are TGTGCCAGCAGCGCTCCGGGACTAGCGGGGACCAATGAGCAGTTCTTC. Its protein product is CASSAPGLAGTNEQFF.

The CDR3 region is CASSYSGGSYEQYF. In DNA, the CDR3 is TGTGCCAGCAGTTACTCGGGGGGGTCCTACGAGCAGTACTTC. The chain links TRBV6-6 to TRBJ2-7; TRBD2 matches 7 bases. This CDR3 has 14 residues. The J segment lost 1 base and the V segment lost 0 bases, leaving 0 bases of the junction unmatched. From germline, CDR1 is MNHNY and CDR2 SVGAGI (reference sequence).

This clone was seen more than once but under ten times. The J gene is TRBJ2-3, the V gene TRBV4-2, with TRBD2 identical over 7 bases. Germline CDR1 reads LGHNA; CDR2 reads YNFKEQ. CDR3 size: 14 residues. V dropped 1 base and J dropped 2; count of bases not matched to a gene: 0. CDR3 in DNA: TGTGCCAGCAGCCAAGGACTAGCCACAGATACGCAGTATTTT. Protein product: CASSQGLATDTQYF.

This rearrangement joins TRBV6-1 to TRBJ2-2; D unresolved. The CDR3 extends over 14 amino acids. V lost 8 bases, J lost 0 bases, and 10 bases lay in between. Looked up from germline, CDR1 is MNHNS and CDR2 is SASEGT. The CDR3 reads CASFFSTNTGELFF. CDR3 sequence (DNA): TGTGCCAGCTTTTTCTCGACGAACACCGGGGAGCTGTTTTTT.

The V gene is TRBV6-5, the J gene TRBJ1-6, with a tentative D call TRBD1 (6 bases). Germline V gene lookup returns CDR1 MNHEY and CDR2 SVGAGI. The CDR3 has 15 residues. Trimming removed 6 bases at V and 8 bases at J, with 17 bases between. CDR3 in DNA: TGTGCCAGCAGCCTCTGGGGGGGCGGGGATTCACCCCTCCACTTT. Translating gives CASSLWGGGDSPLHF.

This chain uses TRBV7-8 with TRBJ2-7; D gene uncertain. The germline CDR1 and CDR2 sequences are SGHVS and FQNEAQ. The CDR3 spans 10 residues. V lost 4 bases and J lost 2, with 0 bases in between. The CDR3 bases are TGTGCCAGCAGCTCCTACGAGCAGTACTTC. Residues: CASSSYEQYF.

The chain carries TRBV2 and TRBJ2-1; D is perhaps TRBD1 (6 bases). Germline V gene sequence: CDR1 SNHLY, CDR2 FYNNEI. This CDR3 comprises 14 residues. The ends were cut back, 10 bases at V and 4 bases at J, with 17 bases in the middle. The CDR3 spells CATRDRTAYNEQFF. The CDR3 DNA reads TGTGCCACCCGCGATAGGACAGCTTACAATGAGCAGTTCTTC.

The rearrangement joins TRBV4-1 to TRBJ2-5; 14 bases match TRBD2. From germline, CDR1 is MGHRA and CDR2 YSYEKL. J gave up 4 bases and V 3 bases, and 7 bases lay outside the gene matches. This CDR3 is built from 17 residues. CDR3 protein: CASSQLPGTSGGETQYF. In DNA form, the CDR3 reads TGCGCCAGCAGCCAGCTTCCCGGGACTAGCGGGGGAGAGACCCAGTACTTC.

The chain recombines TRBV27 with TRBJ1-5; TRBD1 might be the D (5 bases). The CDR3 is made up of 18 amino acids. The germline CDR1 and CDR2 sequences are MNHEY and SMNVEV (reference sequence). Trimming took 3 bases from V and 2 from J, leaving 20 bases between them. CDR3 residues: CASSFGRGVGFGNQPQHF. CDR3 nucleotide sequence: TGTGCCAGCAGTTTCGGTAGGGGAGTTGGCTTTGGCAATCAGCCCCAGCATTTT.

As for this clone: Other DNA sequences in this specimen translate into the identical CDR3. Here the CDR3 DNA reads TGTGCCAGCACTGGGACTAGCACAGATACGCAGTATTTT. Its protein is CASTGTSTDTQYF. The J gene is TRBJ2-3, the V gene TRBV6-1, with a weak D call TRBD2 (6 bases). The CDR3 has 13 residues. Germline V gene lookup returns CDR1 MNHNS and CDR2 SASEGT. V lost 7 bases and J 0 bases, leaving 8 bases between the germline ends.

The chain links TRBV5-1 to TRBJ2-7; a weak D match, TRBD1 (5 bases). This CDR3 has 12 amino acids. The germline V and J ends were trimmed by 4 bases and 5 bases, with 10 bases remaining between them. Germline CDR1 reads SGHRS; CDR2 reads YFSETQ. CDR3 sequence (DNA): TGCGCCAGCAGCAGTCAGGGCCACGAGCAGTACTTC. This encodes CASSSQGHEQYF.

The chain has TRBV2 and TRBJ2-3; 9 bases are shared with TRBD1. This CDR3 contains 17 residues. V trimming: 1 base; J trimming: 1 base; junction bases outside the gene matches: 6. Germline loops: CDR1 SNHLY, CDR2 FYNNEI. CDR3 in DNA: TGTGCCAGCAGTGAAGAGTGGGACAGGGTGGGCACAGATACGCAGTATTTT. This sequence encodes CASSEEWDRVGTDTQYF.

In this sample, this clone turned up a few times. The chain joins TRBV19 to TRBJ2-2; 8 bases are shared with TRBD1. Per the germline V gene, CDR1 is LNHDA and CDR2 is SQIVND (reference sequence). CDR3 length: 14 residues. The V segment lost 9 bases and the J segment 5 bases; nucleotides outside the gene matches: 8. CDR3 sequence (DNA): TGTGCCAGCATCCAGGGGGCCGGTACCGGGGAGCTGTTTTTT. It encodes CASIQGAGTGELFF.

The genes are TRBV29-1 and TRBJ1-2; weak D call: TRBD1 (6 bases). Germline CDR1 reads SQVTM; CDR2 reads ANQGSEA. CDR3 length equals 15 residues. V lost 3 bases and J lost 4, with 18 bases in between. In DNA form, the CDR3 reads TGCAGCGTTGATAGGCAGGGGAAAGGGGCCTATGGCTACACCTTC. It specifies CSVDRQGKGAYGYTF.

This clone came up a few times. The V call is TRBV13, the J call TRBJ2-1, with D hard to call. The germline V gene encodes CDR1 PRHDT and CDR2 FYEKMQ (reference sequence). This CDR3 is built from 15 residues. Between the trimmed V and J ends, which lost 5 bases and 0 bases, there was a span of 11 bases. The CDR3 reads CASSLDPGSYNEQFF. The CDR3 DNA is TGTGCCAGCAGCCTAGACCCTGGCTCCTACAATGAGCAGTTCTTC.

V usage is TRBV5-1 and J usage is TRBJ2-1; D is perhaps TRBD1 (5 bases). Germline assignment: CDR1 SGHRS and CDR2 YFSETQ. CDR3 size: 14 residues. Trimming pared 0 bases from V and 5 bases from J, leaving 9 bases between. CDR3 protein: CASSLDRLDNEQFF. The CDR3 DNA sequence: TGCGCCAGCAGCTTGGACAGGCTGGACAATGAGCAGTTCTTC. Drawing the rest from reference TRBV5-1 and TRBJ2-1, the complete variable domain is KAGVTQTPRYLIKTRGQQVTLSCSPISGHRSVSWYQQTPGQGLQFLFEYFSETQRNKGNFPGRFSGRQFSNSRSEMNVSTLELGDSALYLCASSLDRLDNEQFFGPGTRLTVL.

This clone was recorded a few times. V usage is TRBV9 and J usage is TRBJ1-2; D uncertain. Germline V gene lookup returns CDR1 SGDLS and CDR2 YYNGEE. The length of the CDR3 is 16 residues. V was clipped by 2 bases and J by 4 bases, with 18 bases between them. CDR3 DNA: TGTGCCAGCAGCGTTTTTGACGACCTAGGATCCTATGGCTACACCTTC. Its translation is CASSVFDDLGSYGYTF.

This clone was observed a few times. The V call is TRBV7-9, the J call TRBJ2-7, with 8 nucleotides matching TRBD1. Germline CDR1 and CDR2: SEHNR and FQNEAQ (reference sequence). With V trimmed by 6 bases and J by 3 bases, 7 bases remained unmatched. This CDR3 is built from 14 residues. The CDR3, as DNA: TGTGCCAGCAGTTCCAGGACAGGGAACTACGAGCAGTACTTC. Translated: CASSSRTGNYEQYF.

The chain links TRBV27 to TRBJ2-1; 9 nucleotides agree with TRBD2. The CDR3 length is 20 residues. Trimming removed 0 bases from V and 2 bases from J; junction bases left unmatched: 14. CDR1 and CDR2 from the germline V gene are MNHEY and SMNVEV (reference sequence). CDR3 nucleotides: TGTGCCAGCAGTTTATCTGGGCTAGCGGGAAACCTTGGGGCCTACAATGAGCAGTTCTTC. Its protein product is CASSLSGLAGNLGAYNEQFF.

This chain links TRBV11-3 with TRBJ2-1, with TRBD2 identical over 9 bases. This CDR3 has 14 residues. J was trimmed by 9 bases and V by 5 bases; bases with no gene match: 8. Germline CDR1 SGHNT, CDR2 YENEEA. The DNA of the CDR3 is TGTGCCAGCAGCCCACAGGGACTAGCAGGTGAGCAGTTCTTC. This translates into CASSPQGLAGEQFF. Full variable domain (rest looked up from reference TRBV11-3 and TRBJ2-1): EAGVVQSPRYKIIEKKQPVAFWCNPISGHNTLYWYLQNLGQGPELLIRYENEEAVDDSQLPKDRFSAERLKGVDSTLKIQPAELGDSAVYLCASSPQGLAGEQFFGPGTRLTVL.

The rearrangement uses TRBV7-9 and TRBJ2-3; TRBD1 is a possible D gene (6 bases). Germline CDR1 SEHNR, CDR2 FQNEAQ (reference sequence). The length of the CDR3 is 15 residues. V was pared by 1 base and J by 0 bases, with 8 bases between. The CDR3 here is CASSLEGESTDTQYF. The CDR3 DNA is TGTGCCAGCAGCTTAGAGGGGGAAAGCACAGATACGCAGTATTTT.

V is TRBV5-6 and J is TRBJ1-4; D remains ambiguous. The CDR3 covers 14 residues. Germline-derived CDR1 and CDR2 are SGHDT and YYEEEE. The V end was cut by 4 bases, the J end by 8 bases, with 15 bases between. The CDR3 loop is CASSPLPSEEKLFF. CDR3 nucleotides: TGTGCCAGCAGCCCCCTCCCATCGGAGGAAAAACTGTTTTTT.

The genes are TRBV4-2 and TRBJ1-4, with unresolved D. Deletions cut 5 bases from V and 5 bases from J, with 12 bases between. CDR1 is LGHNA and CDR2 is YNFKEQ in the germline V gene. The CDR3 is 14 amino acids. CDR3 region: CASSSGIPNEKLFF. The CDR3 DNA follows: TGTGCCAGCAGCTCCGGGATTCCAAATGAAAAACTGTTTTTT.

This chain links TRBV6-1 with TRBJ1-5, with TRBD1 identical over 7 bases. Germline V gene data show CDR1 as MNHNS and CDR2 as SASEGT. J gave up 3 bases and V 4 bases, and 9 bases lay outside the gene matches. The CDR3 runs to 16 residues. DNA for the CDR3: TGTGCCAGCAGTGGCCCGGGACAGAGGTACAATCAGCCCCAGCATTTT. This sequence encodes CASSGPGQRYNQPQHF.